The T cell receptor (beta chain) under discussion was sequenced for a study of early T cells in non-severe SARS-CoV-2 infection. The overall study: With bulk RNA from unsorted whole blood as input, sequencing yielded unpaired chains.

Concerning this clonotype: Its antigen is unknown.

The V and J ends lost 5 bases and 3 bases, in that order; junction bases with no gene match: 6. The CDR3 is 14 amino acids. Germline V lookup: CDR1 SEHNR, CDR2 FQNEAQ (reference sequence). The study's findings and limits: Comparison of clonotypes with VDJdb favored anti-spike CD8 responses while missing private and CD4 specificities.

Individually, cDNA molecules had unique molecular identifiers attached to them. TCRdb called the 5' RACE reads again in MiXCR, with one record for every CDR3 protein. This table holds about 110,000 distinct CDR3 sequences, about 12% found once. The TCR sequence derives from an adult who was a healthcare worker with PCR-confirmed SARS-CoV-2 infection or an uninfected control (not recorded which). The sample consisted of whole blood. This chain links TRBV7-9 with TRBJ2-7; TRBD1 matches 8 bases. The CDR3 loop reads CASSVGQEDYEQYF. CDR3 DNA: TGTGCCAGCAGCGTGGGACAGGAGGACTACGAGCAGTACTTC.